A selection of T cell receptor beta chains follows, all from one sample in a study of CD8 T cells in ankylosing spondylitis. Each CDR3 protein gets one entry after TCRdb re-called the 5' RACE reads with MiXCR. The sample lists 650,000 to 800,000 distinct CDR3 sequences; 15% to 20% were seen once. The material sequenced was blood, either unsorted or a sorted T cell fraction (not recorded which). The source of these receptors is a male donor with ankylosing spondylitis. Both conserved end residues are part of each CDR3.

v_gene	CDR3aa
TRBV5-6	CASSPGLGENTEAFF
TRBV7-9	CASSLDLPEAFF
TRBV20-1	CSGTGTLSYNEQFF
TRBV2	CASRADYGYTF
TRBV20-1	CSASGLGSYEQYF
TRBV6-1	CASSEPTNSYEQYF
TRBV15	CATSRRTGPINYGYTF
TRBV11-2	CASSLDLAGANVLTF
TRBV5-1	CASSFGPTNTGELFF
TRBV12-3/TRBV12-4	CASSQQGNQPQHF
TRBV27	CASSSGDRTIEQYF
TRBV28	CACSFQYMNTEAFF
TRBV10-3	CAISESTGQNYGYTF
TRBV5-1	CASSLGTTPNTGELFF
TRBV7-2	CASSFDGRQETQYF
TRBV6-1	CASSPTGAYNEQFF
TRBV2	CASSEAPARGQAFF
TRBV4-1	CASSQGSAGVVTQYF
TRBV30	CAWTTGGLDYGYTF
TRBV27	CASSLSDRDNEQFF
TRBV5-1	CASSTGTEYTGELFF
TRBV12-3/TRBV12-4	CASSRGGRSQNEQFF
TRBV11-2	CASSLDRQDANSNQPQHF
TRBV5-1	CASSYYSGSEETQYF
TRBV6-1	CASIEAYSNQPQHF
TRBV5-5	CASSFQGRTEAFF
TRBV4-2	CASSSGRSYEQYF
TRBV3-1	CASSQARASTYEQYF
TRBV20-1	CSARKGGGDTNYGYTF
TRBV13	CASSTGQGDTDTQYF
TRBV5-1	CASSYGQGSGYEQYF
TRBV29-1	CSVGYSYEQYF
TRBV12-3/TRBV12-4	CASSFTQGYTDTQYF